Listed below are T cell receptor beta chains from one sample, sequenced in a study of blood T cells in healthy people across ages. TCRdb reanalysed the 5' RACE reads using MiXCR and keeps one entry per CDR3 protein. The top ten clones hold around 14% of a sample with about 1.1 million distinct CDR3 sequences, 30% to 40% of them seen once. The sample taken for sequencing was blood. These receptors originate from a man aged 18 to 30 in good health. CDR3s include the opening cysteine and the closing phenylalanine or tryptophan. A D gene is named only where the DNA matches it firmly. A clone size is listed for some rows: how often the clone was seen (once, few, many), or a class if it is expanded.

v_gene: TRBV7-9
len: 16
d_gene: TRBD1
abundance: few
j_gene: TRBJ1-2
CDR3aa: CASSLDGQGANYGYTF
CDR3nt: TGTGCCAGCAGCTTAGATGGACAGGGAGCTAACTATGGCTACACCTTC

v_gene: TRBV20-1
len: 14
d_gene: NA
abundance: many
j_gene: TRBJ2-1
CDR3aa: CSARIVTAYNEQFF
CDR3nt: TGCAGTGCTAGAATTGTAACAGCCTACAATGAGCAGTTCTTC

v_gene: TRBV4-3
len: 18
d_gene: TRBD2
abundance: NA
j_gene: TRBJ2-1
CDR3aa: CASSRATSGWSSYNEQFF
CDR3nt: TGCGCCAGCAGCCGCGCGACTAGCGGGTGGAGCTCCTACAATGAGCAGTTCTTC

v_gene: TRBV10-3
len: 11
d_gene: NA
abundance: few
j_gene: TRBJ2-5
CDR3aa: CASSDRETQYF
CDR3nt: TGTGCCAGCTCAGATAGAGAGACCCAGTACTTC

v_gene: TRBV3-1
len: 15
d_gene: NA
abundance: NA
j_gene: TRBJ2-7
CDR3aa: CASSQGGLQVYEQYF
CDR3nt: TGTGCCAGCAGCCAAGGGGGGCTCCAGGTCTACGAGCAGTACTTC

v_gene: TRBV9
len: 11
d_gene: NA
abundance: few
j_gene: TRBJ1-4
CDR3aa: CASGSREKLFF
CDR3nt: TGTGCGAGCGGGTCTCGTGAAAAACTGTTTTTT

v_gene: TRBV11-2
len: 17
d_gene: NA
abundance: few
j_gene: TRBJ1-2
CDR3aa: CASSLEGFVGRSYGYTF
CDR3nt: TGTGCCAGCAGCTTAGAGGGATTTGTAGGCAGGAGCTATGGCTACACCTTC

v_gene: TRBV25-1
len: 11
d_gene: NA
abundance: few
j_gene: TRBJ2-4
CDR3aa: CASSDGAEVYF
CDR3nt: TGTGCCAGCAGTGACGGGGCAGAGGTGTACTTC

v_gene: TRBV15
len: 19
d_gene: TRBD1
abundance: NA
j_gene: TRBJ1-5
CDR3aa: CATSRDLSVLGTGFVPQHF
CDR3nt: TGTGCCACCAGCAGAGATCTCAGTGTTCTCGGGACAGGGTTTGTCCCCCAGCATTTT

v_gene: TRBV6-1
len: 13
d_gene: TRBD1
abundance: few
j_gene: TRBJ1-2
CDR3aa: CASRVQGSYGYTF
CDR3nt: TGTGCCAGCAGGGTACAGGGGTCCTATGGCTACACCTTC